Listed here are 22 T cell receptor beta chains from one sample, sequenced in a study of T cells of healthy individuals. TCRdb redid the calling of the 5' RACE reads with MiXCR, one entry per CDR3 protein. The data show about 41,000 distinct CDR3 sequences, about 4.5% seen once. These receptors all stem from a human donor in good health.

The chain carries TRBV21-1 and TRBJ1-1; the table calls TRBD1, which could not be checked here. TRBV21-1 is described as a pseudogene. The CDR3 totals 16 residues. The DNA for the CDR3 is TGTGCCAGCAGCTGCGGAACAGGGGGGTTCAACACTGAAGCTTTCTTT. Its protein product is CASSCGTGGFNTEAFF.

This clonotype showed up many times. This chain connects TRBV2 to TRBJ1-1; D is undetermined. Looked up from germline, CDR1 is SNHLY and CDR2 is FYNNEI. The V end was cut by 5 bases, the J end by 0 bases, with 10 bases between. CDR3 length equals 14 residues. The CDR3 DNA sequence: TGTGCCAGCAGTTCCAGCCGTTTGAACACTGAAGCTTTCTTT. As protein: CASSSSRLNTEAFF.

The sample holds a few counts of this clonotype. V and J are TRBV7-2 and TRBJ2-5; no reliable D call. CDR3 length: 11 residues. Germline CDR1 and CDR2: SGHTA and FQGNSA. V was pared by 5 bases and J by 5 bases, with 6 bases between. The DNA for the CDR3 is TGTGCCAGCAGCCCATTGGAGACCCAGTACTTC. It encodes CASSPLETQYF.

This clonotype was seen many times. This chain connects TRBV2 to TRBJ2-5, with D possibly TRBD2 on 6 matching bases. The CDR3 contains 12 residues. CDR1 and CDR2 (germline): SNHLY, FYNNEI. Trimming cost V 4 bases and J 9 bases, with 12 bases left between them. CDR3 region: CASSGEVTSQYF. The CDR3 bases are TGTGCCAGCAGTGGGGAGGTCACTTCCCAGTACTTC.

This clonotype was counted ten times or more. This sequence joins TRBV6-5 and TRBJ1-1, with TRBD1 matching 8 bases. Unmatched junction bases numbered 4, after V lost 2 bases and J lost 2 bases. Germline values: CDR1 MNHEY, CDR2 SVGAGI. This CDR3 comprises 15 residues. The CDR3 loop is CASSYGQGANTEAFF. DNA of the CDR3: TGTGCCAGCAGTTACGGTCAGGGGGCAAACACTGAAGCTTTCTTT.

This clonotype was recorded at least ten times. This chain's CDR3 is CASSFPMAFF. The DNA of the CDR3 is TGTGCCAGCAGCTTCCCTATGGCTTTCTTT. V and J are TRBV7-9 and TRBJ1-1; D gene unclear. The CDR3 has 10 amino acids. V was pared by 3 bases and J by 11 bases, with 7 bases between. Germline CDR1 reads SEHNR; CDR2 reads FQNEAQ (reference sequence).

V and J are TRBV9 and TRBJ2-1; D possibly corresponds to TRBD2 (5 bases). Germline CDR1 SGDLS, CDR2 YYNGEE. V lost 3 bases and J lost 0, with 10 bases in between. The CDR3 has 15 residues. The CDR3 DNA reads TGTGCCAGCAGCGCGGGCGGGCACTCCTACAATGAGCAGTTCTTC. The encoded protein is CASSAGGHSYNEQFF.

J is TRBJ2-1 and V is TRBV14; D gene unclear. Germline CDR1 SGHDN, CDR2 FVKESK. V lost 3 bases, J lost 6 bases, and 6 bases lay in between. This CDR3 contains 12 residues. The CDR3 DNA reads as TGTGCCAGCAGCCACCGCTTCAATGAGCAGTTCTTC. Encoded protein: CASSHRFNEQFF.

There are many counts of this clonotype. V usage is TRBV25-1 and J usage is TRBJ1-1; D is perhaps TRBD1 (5 bases). The CDR3 has 16 residues. V lost 5 bases and J lost 1, with 17 bases in between. The germline V gene encodes CDR1 MGHDK and CDR2 SYGVNS. The CDR3 spells CASSPHGEQENTEAFF. The CDR3, as DNA: TGTGCCAGCAGTCCACACGGGGAACAGGAGAACACTGAAGCTTTCTTT.

This clonotype was counted at least ten times. The chain combines TRBV7-2 with TRBJ1-1, with D tentatively TRBD1 (5 bases). V shed 1 base and J shed 5 bases, with 11 bases lying between them. The CDR3 consists of 14 residues. Germline V lookup: CDR1 SGHTA, CDR2 FQGNSA. CDR3 sequence (DNA): TGTGCCAGCAGCTTAGTGGGGGGGAGAACTGAAGCTTTCTTT. Translation: CASSLVGGRTEAFF.

Relative to its sample, this clonotype is hyperexpanded. This chain connects TRBV13 to TRBJ2-5; unclear D gene. V shed 8 bases and J shed 2 bases, with 9 bases lying between them. This CDR3 contains 12 residues. CDR1 PRHDT and CDR2 FYEKMQ come from the germline V gene (reference sequence). CDR3 nucleotide sequence: TGTGCCAGCGGATCCAGGCAAGAGACCCAGTACTTC. Its protein product is CASGSRQETQYF.

This clonotype was seen ten or more times. This chain links TRBV27 with TRBJ2-5; D is undetermined. The V gene's germline CDR1 is MNHEY and CDR2 SMNVEV (reference sequence). CDR3 length: 14 residues. Trimming pared 8 bases from V and 2 bases from J, leaving 15 bases between. The CDR3 reads CASGTHDPQETQYF. CDR3 DNA: TGTGCCAGCGGAACCCATGACCCGCAAGAGACCCAGTACTTC.

At least ten counts were recorded for this clonotype. The CDR3 protein is CASSYASSNQPQHF. The CDR3 DNA sequence: TGTGCCAGCAGTTACGCGTCTAGCAATCAGCCCCAGCATTTT. The chain recombines TRBV6-6 with TRBJ1-5; D unresolved. The CDR3 sequence is 14 residues long. Germline V gene sequence: CDR1 MNHNY, CDR2 SVGAGI (reference sequence). With 2 bases removed from V and 0 bases from J, the gap between germline ends came to 5 bases.

This clonotype was seen repeatedly, ten times or more. The chain uses TRBV9 and TRBJ1-1; D unclear. CDR3 length equals 13 residues. Germline V CDR1 and CDR2: SGDLS, YYNGEE. V gave up 2 bases and J gave up 2 bases, with 7 bases separating them. DNA for the CDR3: TGTGCCAGCAGCGTGGGCCCTAACACTGAAGCTTTCTTT. It yields the protein CASSVGPNTEAFF.

This clonotype was seen at least ten times. The chain carries TRBV20-1 and TRBJ2-5; D might be TRBD2 (6 bases). V lost 6 bases to trimming and J lost 7 bases, with 18 bases between them. Germline CDR1 reads DFQATT; CDR2 reads SNEGSKA (reference sequence). The length of the CDR3 is 13 residues. The CDR3 here is CSAPGLSPGTQYF. The CDR3 coding sequence is TGCAGTGCCCCGGGACTGTCCCCTGGGACCCAGTACTTC.

The table lists this clonotype with many counts. V is TRBV27 and J is TRBJ2-3; D is possibly TRBD2 (6 bases). The CDR3 runs 14 residues. Germline CDR1 reads MNHEY; CDR2 reads SMNVEV (reference sequence). Trimming took 8 bases from V and 3 from J, leaving 15 bases between them. The CDR3 protein is CASSLEGSTDTQYF. The CDR3 bases are TGTGCCAGCTCATTGGAGGGTTCGACAGATACGCAGTATTTT.

The chain links TRBV30 to TRBJ1-1; D is undetermined. Germline V gene lookup returns CDR1 GTSNPN and CDR2 SVGIG (reference sequence). V lost 4 bases to trimming and J lost 6 bases, with 12 bases between them. This CDR3 has 12 amino acids. Here the CDR3 reads CAWTPDTSEAFF. In DNA form, the CDR3 reads TGTGCCTGGACCCCAGACACCTCTGAAGCTTTCTTT.

This clonotype came up many times. The chain is built from TRBV5-1 and TRBJ1-2; D is possibly TRBD1 (6 bases). The V gene lost 5 bases and the J gene lost 6 bases, with 14 bases spanning the gap. Per the germline V gene, CDR1 is SGHRS and CDR2 is YFSETQ. This CDR3 has 13 amino acids. CDR3 bases: TGCGCCAGCAGGGTTTCGGGGGCGGATGGCTACACCTTC. Translating it yields CASRVSGADGYTF.

The chain links TRBV5-5 to TRBJ2-1; TRBD1 matches at 10 bases. The V segment lost 5 bases and the J segment 5 bases; nucleotides outside the gene matches: 7. CDR1 is SGHKS, CDR2 YYEKEE, per germline (reference sequence). The CDR3 covers 15 residues. CDR3 bases: TGTGCCAGCAGTTTCGGACAGGGGGTGGACAATGAGCAGTTCTTC. It translates to CASSFGQGVDNEQFF.

V is TRBV5-1 and J is TRBJ2-5; D not certain. The germline gives CDR1 SGHRS, CDR2 YFSETQ. The CDR3 has 13 residues. The V gene lost 5 bases and the J gene lost 5 bases, with 13 bases spanning the gap. This chain's CDR3 is CASRLDVFETQYF. The CDR3 bases are TGCGCCAGCAGACTGGACGTCTTTGAGACCCAGTACTTC. The whole variable domain, remainder taken from reference TRBV5-1 and TRBJ2-5, is KAGVTQTPRYLIKTRGQQVTLSCSPISGHRSVSWYQQTPGQGLQFLFEYFSETQRNKGNFPGRFSGRQFSNSRSEMNVSTLELGDSALYLCASRLDVFETQYFGPGTRLLVL.

V gene TRBV4-2 combines with J gene TRBJ1-1; D is ambiguous. The V end was cut by 0 bases, the J end by 10 bases, with 24 bases between. The germline V gene encodes CDR1 LGHNA and CDR2 YNFKEQ. This CDR3 has 17 amino acids. For the CDR3, the DNA is TGTGCCAGCAGCCAAGATAGCGGACTGGGCGTTCGAGTTATAGCTTTCTTT. Translated: CASSQDSGLGVRVIAFF.

This clonotype was observed many times. The CDR3 DNA reads as TGTGCCAGCAGGAGCGGGAGAGGGACAGATACGCAGTATTTT. Translating it yields CASRSGRGTDTQYF. The chain has TRBV2 and TRBJ2-3; 8 nucleotides match TRBD2. This CDR3 spans 14 amino acids. CDR1 and CDR2 (germline): SNHLY, FYNNEI. V gave up 6 bases and J gave up 3 bases; unmatched junction bases: 5.